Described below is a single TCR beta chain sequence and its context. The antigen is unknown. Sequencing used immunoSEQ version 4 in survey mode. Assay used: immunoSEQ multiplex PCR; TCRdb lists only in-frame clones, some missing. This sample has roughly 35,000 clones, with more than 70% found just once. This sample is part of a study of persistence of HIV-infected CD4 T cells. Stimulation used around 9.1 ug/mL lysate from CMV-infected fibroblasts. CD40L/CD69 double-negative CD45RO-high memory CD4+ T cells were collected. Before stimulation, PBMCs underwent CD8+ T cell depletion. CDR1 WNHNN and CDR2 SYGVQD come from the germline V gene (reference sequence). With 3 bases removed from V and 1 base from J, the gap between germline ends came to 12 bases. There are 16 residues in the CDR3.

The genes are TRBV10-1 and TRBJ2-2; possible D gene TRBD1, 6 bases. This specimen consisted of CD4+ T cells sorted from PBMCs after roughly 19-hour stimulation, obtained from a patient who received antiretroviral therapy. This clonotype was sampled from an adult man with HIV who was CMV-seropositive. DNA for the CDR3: TGCGCCAGCAGTGAAAGCAGGGGTGGGAACACCGGGGAGCTGTTTTTT. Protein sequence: CASSESRGGNTGELFF.